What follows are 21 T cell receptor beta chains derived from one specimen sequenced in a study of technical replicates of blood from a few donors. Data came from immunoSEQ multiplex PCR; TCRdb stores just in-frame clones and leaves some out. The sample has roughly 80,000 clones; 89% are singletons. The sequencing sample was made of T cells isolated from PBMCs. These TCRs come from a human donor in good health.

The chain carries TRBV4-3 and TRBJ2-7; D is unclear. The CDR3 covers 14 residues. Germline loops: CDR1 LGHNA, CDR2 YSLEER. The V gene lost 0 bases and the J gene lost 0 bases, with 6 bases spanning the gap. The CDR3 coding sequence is TGCGCCAGCAGCCAAGAGCCAGACTCCTACGAGCAGTACTTC. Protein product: CASSQEPDSYEQYF.

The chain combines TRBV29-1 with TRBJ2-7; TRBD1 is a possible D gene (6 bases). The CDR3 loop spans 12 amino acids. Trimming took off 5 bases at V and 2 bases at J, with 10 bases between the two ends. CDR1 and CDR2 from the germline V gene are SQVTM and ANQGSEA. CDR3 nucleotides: TGCAGCGTTTCGACAGGAACCTACGAGCAGTACTTC. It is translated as CSVSTGTYEQYF.

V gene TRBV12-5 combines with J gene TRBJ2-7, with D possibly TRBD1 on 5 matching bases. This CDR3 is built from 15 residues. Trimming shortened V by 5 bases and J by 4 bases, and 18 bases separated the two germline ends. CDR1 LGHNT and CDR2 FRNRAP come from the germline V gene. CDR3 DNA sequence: TGTGCTAGTGGTACTGCTCAGGGTGCTTCTTACGAGCAGTACTTC. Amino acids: CASGTAQGASYEQYF.

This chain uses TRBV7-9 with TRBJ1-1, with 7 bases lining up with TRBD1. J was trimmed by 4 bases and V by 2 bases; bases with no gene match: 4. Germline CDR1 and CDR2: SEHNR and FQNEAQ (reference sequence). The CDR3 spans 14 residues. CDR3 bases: TGTGCCAGCAGCTTATCAGGGGGGTCCACTGAAGCTTTCTTT. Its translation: CASSLSGGSTEAFF.

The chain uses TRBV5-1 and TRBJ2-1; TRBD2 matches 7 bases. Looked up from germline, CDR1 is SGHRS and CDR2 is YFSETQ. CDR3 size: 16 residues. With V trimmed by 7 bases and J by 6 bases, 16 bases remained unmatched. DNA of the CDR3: TGCGCCAGCCGGCTTTACGGACTAGATGGGGGCAATGAGCAGTTCTTC. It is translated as CASRLYGLDGGNEQFF.

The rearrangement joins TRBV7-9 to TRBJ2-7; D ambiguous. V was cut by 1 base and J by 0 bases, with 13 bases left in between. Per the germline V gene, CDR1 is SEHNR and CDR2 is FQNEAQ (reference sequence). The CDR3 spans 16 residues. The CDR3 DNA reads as TGTGCCAGCAGCTTAGTCGGTGGAAGGAGCTCCTACGAGCAGTACTTC. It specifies CASSLVGGRSSYEQYF. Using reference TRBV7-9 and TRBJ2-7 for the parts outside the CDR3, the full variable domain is DTGVSQNPRHKITKRGQNVTFRCDPISEHNRLYWYRQTLGQGPEFLTYFQNEAQLEKSRLLSDRFSAERPKGSFSTLEIQRTEQGDSAMYLCASSLVGGRSSYEQYFGPGTRLTVT.

The CDR3 spells CASSTALNSYNEQFF. The CDR3 DNA sequence: TGTGCCAGCAGTACCGCTCTAAACTCCTACAATGAGCAGTTCTTC. V usage is TRBV27 and J usage is TRBJ2-1; no clear D. The CDR3 length is 15 residues. V lost 5 bases to trimming and J lost 0 bases, with 11 bases between them. The germline V gene has CDR1 MNHEY and CDR2 SMNVEV (reference sequence).

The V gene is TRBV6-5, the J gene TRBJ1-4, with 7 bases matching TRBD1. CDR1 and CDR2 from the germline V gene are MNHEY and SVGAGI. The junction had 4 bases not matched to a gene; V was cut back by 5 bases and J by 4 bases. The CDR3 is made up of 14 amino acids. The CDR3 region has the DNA TGTGCCAGCAGTCAGGGACAGTTTAATGAAAAACTGTTTTTT. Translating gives CASSQGQFNEKLFF.

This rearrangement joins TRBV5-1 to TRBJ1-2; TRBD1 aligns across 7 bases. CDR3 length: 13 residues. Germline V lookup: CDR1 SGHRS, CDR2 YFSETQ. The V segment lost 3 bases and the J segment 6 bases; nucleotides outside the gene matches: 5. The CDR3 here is CASSSRQGNGYTF. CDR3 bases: TGCGCCAGCAGCTCCCGACAGGGTAATGGCTACACCTTC.

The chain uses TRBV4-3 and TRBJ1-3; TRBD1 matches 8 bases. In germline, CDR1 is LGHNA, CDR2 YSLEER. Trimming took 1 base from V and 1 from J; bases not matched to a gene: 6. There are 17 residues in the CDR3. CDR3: CASSQVQGAESGNTIYF. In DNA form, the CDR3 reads TGCGCCAGCAGCCAAGTTCAGGGGGCGGAATCTGGAAACACCATATATTTT.

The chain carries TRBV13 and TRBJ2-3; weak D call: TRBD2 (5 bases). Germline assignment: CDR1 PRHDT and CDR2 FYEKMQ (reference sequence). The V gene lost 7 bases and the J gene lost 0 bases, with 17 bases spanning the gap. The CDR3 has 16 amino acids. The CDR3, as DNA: TGTGCCAGCACCATACGTGGGAGCCCTAGCACAGATACGCAGTATTTT. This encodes CASTIRGSPSTDTQYF.

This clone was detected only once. The CDR3 spells CAWSGMSSYNEQFF. DNA of the CDR3: TGTGCCTGGAGTGGTATGAGCTCCTACAATGAGCAGTTCTTC. The J gene is TRBJ2-1, the V gene TRBV30, with unresolved D. The CDR3 runs 14 residues. V was pared by 1 base and J by 0 bases, with 7 bases between. Germline V gene lookup returns CDR1 GTSNPN and CDR2 SVGIG (reference sequence). Filled out from reference TRBV30 and TRBJ2-1, the complete variable domain reads SQTIHQWPATLVQPVGSPLSLECTVEGTSNPNLYWYRQAAGRGLQLLFYSVGIGQISSEVPQNLSASRPQDRQFILSSKKLLLSDSGFYLCAWSGMSSYNEQFFGPGTRLTVL.

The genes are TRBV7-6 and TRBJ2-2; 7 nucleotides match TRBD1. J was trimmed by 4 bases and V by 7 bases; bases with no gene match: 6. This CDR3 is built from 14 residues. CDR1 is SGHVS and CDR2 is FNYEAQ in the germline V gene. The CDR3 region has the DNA TGTGCCAGCACCCTAGGACAGGCCACCGGGGAGCTGTTTTTT. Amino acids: CASTLGQATGELFF.

The CDR3 DNA reads TGTGCCAGCAGCTTATCCAGGGTCGGGGAGCTGTTTTTT. Amino acids: CASSLSRVGELFF. The chain links TRBV7-3 to TRBJ2-2; tentative D call: TRBD1 (5 bases). The V end lost 2 bases, the J end lost 7 bases, and 8 bases lay between the germline ends. Per germline, CDR1 SGHTA and CDR2 FQGTGA. This CDR3 has 13 amino acids.

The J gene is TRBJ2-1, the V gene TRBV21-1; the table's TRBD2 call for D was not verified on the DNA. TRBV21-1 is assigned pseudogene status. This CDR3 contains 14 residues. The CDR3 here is CARKRRGTYNEQFF. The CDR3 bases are TGTGCCAGGAAACGACGGGGAACCTACAATGAGCAGTTCTTC.

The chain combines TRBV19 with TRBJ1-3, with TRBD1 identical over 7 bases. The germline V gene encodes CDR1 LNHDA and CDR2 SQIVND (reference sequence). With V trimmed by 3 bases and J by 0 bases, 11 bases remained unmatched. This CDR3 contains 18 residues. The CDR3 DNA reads TGTGCCAGTAGTATCCCGACATACAGGGGAAACTCTGGAAACACCATATATTTT. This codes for CASSIPTYRGNSGNTIYF.

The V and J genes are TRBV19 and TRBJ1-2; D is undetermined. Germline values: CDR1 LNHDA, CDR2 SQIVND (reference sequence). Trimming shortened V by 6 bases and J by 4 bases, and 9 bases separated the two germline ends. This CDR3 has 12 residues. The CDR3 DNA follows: TGTGCCAGTAGCGACCTAGGCTATGGCTACACCTTC. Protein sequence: CASSDLGYGYTF.

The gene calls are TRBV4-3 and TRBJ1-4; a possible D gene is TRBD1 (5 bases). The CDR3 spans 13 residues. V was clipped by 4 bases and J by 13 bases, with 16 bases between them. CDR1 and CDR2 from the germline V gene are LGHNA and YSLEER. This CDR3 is CASSPITGDILFF. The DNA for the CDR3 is TGCGCCAGCAGCCCTATCACGGGGGATATACTGTTTTTT.

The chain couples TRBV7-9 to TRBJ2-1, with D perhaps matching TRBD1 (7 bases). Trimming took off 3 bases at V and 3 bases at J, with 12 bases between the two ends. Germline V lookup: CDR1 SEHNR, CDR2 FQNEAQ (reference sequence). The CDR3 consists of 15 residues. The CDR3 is CASSFHQGGYNEQFF. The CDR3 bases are TGTGCCAGCAGCTTTCATCAGGGGGGCTACAATGAGCAGTTCTTC.

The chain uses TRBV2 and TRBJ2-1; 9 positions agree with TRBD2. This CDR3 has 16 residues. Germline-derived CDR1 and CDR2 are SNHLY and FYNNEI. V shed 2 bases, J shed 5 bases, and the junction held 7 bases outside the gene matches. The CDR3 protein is CASSELTSGQHNEQFF. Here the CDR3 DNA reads TGTGCCAGCAGTGAATTAACTAGCGGGCAACACAATGAGCAGTTCTTC. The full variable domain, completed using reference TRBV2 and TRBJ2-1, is EPEVTQTPSHQVTQMGQEVILRCVPISNHLYFYWYRQILGQKVEFLVSFYNNEISEKSEIFDDQFSVERPDGSNFTLKIRSTKLEDSAMYFCASSELTSGQHNEQFFGPGTRLTVL.

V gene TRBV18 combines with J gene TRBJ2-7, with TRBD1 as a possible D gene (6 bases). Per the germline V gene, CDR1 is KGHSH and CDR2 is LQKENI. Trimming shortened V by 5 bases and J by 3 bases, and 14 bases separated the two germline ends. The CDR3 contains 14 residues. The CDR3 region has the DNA TGTGCCAGCTCAGCCCGACAGGAGAGCTACGAGCAGTACTTC. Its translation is CASSARQESYEQYF.